This T cell receptor beta chain was captured by sequencing in a study of T cell repertoires in cytomegalovirus infection. On the study more broadly: The public TCR beta signatures pointed to both CMV infection and matching HLA type.

This clonotype was observed at least ten times. Antigen: not known. The study's findings and limits: The ex vivo response was dominated by HLA-C-restricted CMV-specific TCR beta clonotypes. Using cumulative public TCR beta family frequency, the authors identified those who carried CMV together with the relevant HLA.

TCRdb analysed the reads with MiXCR anew, one entry per CDR3 protein. This table holds roughly 630,000 distinct CDR3 sequences, around 24% found once. This clonotype was obtained from a human donor in good health (CMV status not recorded). Some clones in this sample may be carry-over from other donors' samples. Input material: CD8+ T cells from PBMCs.

This CDR3 reads CASSPGGLEAFF. As DNA, the CDR3 is TGTGCCAGCAGTCCGGGGGGATTGGAAGCTTTCTTT. The chain uses TRBV12-3 or TRBV12-4 and TRBJ1-1; D is possibly TRBD1 (5 bases). V dropped 5 bases and J dropped 8 bases, with 12 bases sitting between them. This CDR3 is built from 12 residues.